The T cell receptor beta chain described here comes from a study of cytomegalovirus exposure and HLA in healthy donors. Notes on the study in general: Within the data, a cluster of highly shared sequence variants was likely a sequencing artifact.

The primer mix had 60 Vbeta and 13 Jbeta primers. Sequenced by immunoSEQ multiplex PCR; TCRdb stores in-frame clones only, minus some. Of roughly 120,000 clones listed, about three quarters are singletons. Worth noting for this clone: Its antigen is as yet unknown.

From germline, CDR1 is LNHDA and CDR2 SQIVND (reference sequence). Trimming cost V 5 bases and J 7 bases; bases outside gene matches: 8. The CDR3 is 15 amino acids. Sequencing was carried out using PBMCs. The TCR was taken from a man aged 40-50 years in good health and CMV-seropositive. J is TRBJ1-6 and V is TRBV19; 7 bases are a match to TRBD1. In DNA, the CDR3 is TGTGCCAGTAGTGGGACAGAGAATTTCAATTCACCCCTCCACTTT. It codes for CASSGTENFNSPLHF. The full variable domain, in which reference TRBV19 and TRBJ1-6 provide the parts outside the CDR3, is DGGITQSPKYLFRKEGQNVTLSCEQNLNHDAMYWYRQDPGQGLRLIYYSQIVNDFQKGDIAEGYSVSREKKESFPLTVTSAQKNPTAFYLCASSGTENFNSPLHFGNGTRLTVT.